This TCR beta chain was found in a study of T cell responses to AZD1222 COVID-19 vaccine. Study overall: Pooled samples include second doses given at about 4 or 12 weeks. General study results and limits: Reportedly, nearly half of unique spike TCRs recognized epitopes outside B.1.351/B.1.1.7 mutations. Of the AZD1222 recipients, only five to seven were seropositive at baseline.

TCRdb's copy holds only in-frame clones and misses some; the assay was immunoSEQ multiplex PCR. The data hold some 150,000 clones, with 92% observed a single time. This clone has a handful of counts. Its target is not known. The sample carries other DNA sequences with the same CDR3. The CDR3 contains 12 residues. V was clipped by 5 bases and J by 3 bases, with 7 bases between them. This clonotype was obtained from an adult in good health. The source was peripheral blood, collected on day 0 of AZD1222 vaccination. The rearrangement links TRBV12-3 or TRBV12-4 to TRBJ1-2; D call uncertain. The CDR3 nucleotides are TGTGCCAGCAGTCATACGGACTATGGCTACACCTTC. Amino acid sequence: CASSHTDYGYTF.